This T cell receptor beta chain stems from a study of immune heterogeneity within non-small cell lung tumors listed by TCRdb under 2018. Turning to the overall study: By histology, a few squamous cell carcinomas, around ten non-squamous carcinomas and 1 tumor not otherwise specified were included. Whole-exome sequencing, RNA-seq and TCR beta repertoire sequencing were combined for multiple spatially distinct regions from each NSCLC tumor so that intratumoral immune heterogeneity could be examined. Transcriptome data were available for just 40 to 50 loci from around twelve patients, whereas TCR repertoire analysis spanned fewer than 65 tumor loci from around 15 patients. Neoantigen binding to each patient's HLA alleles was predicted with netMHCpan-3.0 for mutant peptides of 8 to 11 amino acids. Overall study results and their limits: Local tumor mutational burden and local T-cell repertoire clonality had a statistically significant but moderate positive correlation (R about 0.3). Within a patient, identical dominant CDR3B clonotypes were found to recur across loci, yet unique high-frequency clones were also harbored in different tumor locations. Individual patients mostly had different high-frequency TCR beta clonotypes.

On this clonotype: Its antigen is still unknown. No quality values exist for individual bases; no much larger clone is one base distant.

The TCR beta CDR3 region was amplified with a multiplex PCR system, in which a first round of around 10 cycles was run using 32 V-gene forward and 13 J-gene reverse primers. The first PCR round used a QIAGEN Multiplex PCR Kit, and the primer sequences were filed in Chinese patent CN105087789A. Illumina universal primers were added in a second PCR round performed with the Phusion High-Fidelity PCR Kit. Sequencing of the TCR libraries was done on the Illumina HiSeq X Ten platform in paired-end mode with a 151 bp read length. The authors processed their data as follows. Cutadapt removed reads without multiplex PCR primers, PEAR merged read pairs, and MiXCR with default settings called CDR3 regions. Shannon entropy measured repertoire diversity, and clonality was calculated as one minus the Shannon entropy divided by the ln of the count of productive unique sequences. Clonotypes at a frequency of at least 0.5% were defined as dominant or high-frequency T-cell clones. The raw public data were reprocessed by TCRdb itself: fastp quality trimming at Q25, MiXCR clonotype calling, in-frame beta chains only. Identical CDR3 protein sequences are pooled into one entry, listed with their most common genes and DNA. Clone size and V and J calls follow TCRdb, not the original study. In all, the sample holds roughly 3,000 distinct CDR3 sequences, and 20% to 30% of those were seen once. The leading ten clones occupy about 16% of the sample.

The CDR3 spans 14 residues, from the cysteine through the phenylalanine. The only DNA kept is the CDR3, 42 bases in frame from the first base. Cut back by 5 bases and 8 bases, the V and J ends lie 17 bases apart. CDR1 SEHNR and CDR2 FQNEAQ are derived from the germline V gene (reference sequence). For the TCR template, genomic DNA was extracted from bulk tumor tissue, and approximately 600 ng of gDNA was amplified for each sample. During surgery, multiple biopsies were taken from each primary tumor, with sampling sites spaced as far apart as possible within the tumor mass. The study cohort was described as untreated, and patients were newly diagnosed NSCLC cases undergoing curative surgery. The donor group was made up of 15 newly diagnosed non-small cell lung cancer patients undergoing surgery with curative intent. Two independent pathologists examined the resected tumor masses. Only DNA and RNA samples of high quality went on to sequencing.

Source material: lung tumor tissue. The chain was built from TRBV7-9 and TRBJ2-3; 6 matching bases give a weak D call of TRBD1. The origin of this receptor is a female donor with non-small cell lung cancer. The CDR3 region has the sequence CASSPQGALGTQYF. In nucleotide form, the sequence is TGTGCCAGCAGCCCACAGGGTGCGTTAGGTACGCAGTATTTT.